Following are 5 T cell receptor beta chains from one sample sequenced in a study of molecular identifiers for immune sequencing clone quantification. In TCRdb, the PCR reads were re-called with MiXCR into one record per CDR3 protein. The sample has 460,000 or so distinct CDR3 sequences, roughly a fifth seen once. Sequenced input: naive CD8+ T cells from blood, with Jurkat cell RNA spiked in. Subset indicated: FACS-sorted CD8+CD4-CCR7+CD45RA+ naive T cells. These receptors came from a human donor in good health. Some libraries in this study had Jurkat cell RNA spiked in.

This clonotype was seen repeatedly, ten times or more. The CDR3 spells CASSLLGLRSGANVLTF. In DNA, the CDR3 is TGTGCCAGCAGTTTATTGGGACTGCGCTCTGGGGCCAACGTCCTGACTTTC. The chain is built from TRBV27 and TRBJ2-6; possible D gene TRBD2, 6 bases. CDR1 is MNHEY, CDR2 SMNVEV, per germline (reference sequence). Trimming stripped 1 base from V and 0 bases from J, with 10 bases between. The CDR3 has 17 amino acids.

The sample holds many counts of this clonotype. V gene TRBV29-1 combines with J gene TRBJ1-3; possibly TRBD1 for D (5 bases). Deletions cut 4 bases from V and 4 bases from J, with 11 bases between. The CDR3 runs 13 residues. CDR1 is SQVTM, CDR2 ANQGSEA, per germline. CDR3 amino acids: CSVVWGYGNTIYF. The CDR3 bases are TGCAGCGTTGTGTGGGGGTACGGAAACACCATATATTTT.

A remark on this clonotype: A junction boundary mismatches the germline segment, possibly from a read error. The rearrangement links TRBV7-9 to TRBJ1-1; D is perhaps TRBD1 (6 bases). The CDR3 is 15 amino acids. Per the germline V gene, CDR1 is SEHNR and CDR2 is FQNEAQ (reference sequence). CDR3: CVSSSTGSTNTEAFF. CDR3 coding DNA: TGTGTCAGCAGCTCTACAGGGTCTACGAACACTGAAGCTTTCTTT.

The chain combines TRBV4-1 with TRBJ1-5; 11 bases are shared with TRBD1. The J segment lost 5 bases and the V segment lost 6 bases, leaving 6 bases of the junction unmatched. This CDR3 has 15 amino acids. The germline CDR1 and CDR2 sequences are MGHRA and YSYEKL. The CDR3 protein is CASRLWDRGDQPQHF. The CDR3 region has the DNA TGCGCCAGCAGACTCTGGGACAGGGGGGATCAGCCCCAGCATTTT.

This clonotype was seen many times. V is TRBV19 and J is TRBJ2-1; 7 bases are a match to TRBD2. CDR3 length equals 15 residues. With 1 base clipped from V and 5 bases from J, the junction kept 5 bases outside the gene matches. CDR1 and CDR2 from the germline V gene are LNHDA and SQIVND (reference sequence). The CDR3 loop reads CASSIGALADNEQFF. DNA of the CDR3: TGTGCCAGTAGTATAGGTGCCCTAGCGGACAATGAGCAGTTCTTC.